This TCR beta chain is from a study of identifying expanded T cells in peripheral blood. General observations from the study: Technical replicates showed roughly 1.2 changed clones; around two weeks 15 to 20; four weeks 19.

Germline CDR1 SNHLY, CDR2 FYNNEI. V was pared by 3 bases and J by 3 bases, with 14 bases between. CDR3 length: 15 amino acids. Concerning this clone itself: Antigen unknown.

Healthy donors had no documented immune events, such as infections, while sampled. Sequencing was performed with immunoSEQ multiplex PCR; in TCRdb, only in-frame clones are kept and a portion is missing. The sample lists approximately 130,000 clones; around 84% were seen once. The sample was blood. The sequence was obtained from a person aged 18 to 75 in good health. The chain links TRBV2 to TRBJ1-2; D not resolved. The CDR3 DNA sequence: TGTGCCAGCAGTGATGTGGGCGGCGGGGACTATGGCTACACCTTC. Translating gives CASSDVGGGDYGYTF. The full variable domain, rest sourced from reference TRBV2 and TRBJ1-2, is EPEVTQTPSHQVTQMGQEVILRCVPISNHLYFYWYRQILGQKVEFLVSFYNNEISEKSEIFDDQFSVERPDGSNFTLKIRSTKLEDSAMYFCASSDVGGGDYGYTFGSGTRLTVV.